The clone carrying this T cell receptor (beta chain) was counted between two and nine times. What it binds is unknown. This sample is part of a study of T cell repertoires in cytomegalovirus infection. Study results and limitations: HLA-C-restricted CMV-specific TCR beta clonotypes prevailed in the ex vivo response.

MiXCR was run by TCRdb on the reads, yielding one entry per CDR3 protein. The sample lists a few hundred thousand distinct CDR3 sequences, about 32% seen once, with approximately 13% in the top ten. Trimming cost V 8 bases and J 4 bases, with 15 bases left between them. CDR3 length: 14 amino acids. CDR1 is ENHRY and CDR2 is SYGVKD in the germline V gene. The TCR sequence derives from a human donor in good health (CMV status not recorded). Some clones in this sample may be carry-over from other donors' samples. The sample consisted of cultured PBMCs, taken from culture after CMV antigen stimulation. V is TRBV10-3 and J is TRBJ1-5; D perhaps matches TRBD1 (5 bases). Here the CDR3 reads CAIGGQGWNQPQHF. The CDR3 DNA sequence: TGTGCCATCGGTGGGCAGGGATGGAATCAGCCCCAGCATTTT.